The sequence of this TCR beta chain was determined in a study of cytomegalovirus exposure and HLA in healthy donors. General study results and limits: Confirmation was obtained in vitro that three CMV-associated chains are specific for CMV antigens.

The germline V gene has CDR1 SEHNR and CDR2 FQNEAQ (reference sequence). The CDR3 covers 14 residues. Between the trimmed V and J ends, which lost 1 base and 0 bases, there was a span of 5 bases. In regard to this clone: The antigen is undetermined.

Primers included in the PCR were 60 Vbeta and 13 Jbeta primers. Measured with immunoSEQ multiplex PCR; TCRdb has only the in-frame clones, and not every one. The sample comprises about 140,000 clones, 76% of which are singletons, and about 1.7% rests with the top ten. Sequencing input: PBMCs. The V call is TRBV7-9, the J call TRBJ2-3; TRBD1 is a possible D gene (5 bases). This TCR was sampled from a female donor in good health and CMV-seropositive. The CDR3: CASSLGQSTDTQYF. In DNA, the CDR3 is TGTGCCAGCAGCTTAGGACAGAGCACAGATACGCAGTATTTT.